What follows are 20 T cell receptor beta chains derived from one specimen sequenced in a study of EBV T-cell therapy then PD-1 blockade in nasopharyngeal carcinoma. Treatment of the sample: AdE1-LMPpoly-expanded autologous EBV-specific T-cell therapy followed by anti-PD-1 nivolumab. Which antigens these TCRs recognize remains unknown. Profiling relied on immunoSEQ multiplex PCR, and the TCRdb table lists in-frame clones only, not all of them. The sample has about 19,000 clones, 84% seen once. The material sequenced was CD8+ T cells from blood, taken around day 35 from a patient whose treatment included autologous EBV-specific T cells and nivolumab. These receptors originate from a man between 35 and 55 years old with nasopharyngeal carcinoma.

This clone has more than one count but fewer than ten. This chain uses TRBV2 with TRBJ1-1; possible D gene TRBD1, 5 bases. V gave up 3 bases and J gave up 5 bases, with 7 bases separating them. This CDR3 has 12 residues. CDR1 is SNHLY, CDR2 FYNNEI, per germline. The CDR3 is CASSDEGTEAFF. CDR3 bases: TGTGCCAGCAGTGACGAGGGGACTGAAGCTTTCTTT.

This chain links TRBV29-1 with TRBJ2-7; D is unclear. Germline V lookup: CDR1 SQVTM, CDR2 ANQGSEA. The germline V and J ends were trimmed by 2 bases and 5 bases, with 13 bases remaining between them. The CDR3 covers 13 residues. The CDR3 DNA sequence: TGCAGCGTTGAACCCAGCGTAGACCACGAGCAGTACTTC. The encoded protein is CSVEPSVDHEQYF.

The chain joins TRBV6-5 to TRBJ2-3; D remains unclear. V was cut by 7 bases and J by 4 bases, with 6 bases left in between. The CDR3 covers 11 residues. CDR1 and CDR2 from the germline V gene are MNHEY and SVGAGI. CDR3 nucleotides: TGTGCCAGCACCGTTTCAGATACGCAGTATTTT. This gives the protein CASTVSDTQYF.

This clone showed up just once. The rearrangement uses TRBV6-4 and TRBJ1-1; possible D gene TRBD1, 5 bases. From germline, CDR1 is MRHNA and CDR2 SNTAGT. V lost 7 bases and J lost 1, with 16 bases in between. CDR3 size: 15 residues. CDR3 DNA: TGTGCCAGCACCCCGGCGGCAGGGACGAACACTGAAGCTTTCTTT. Its translation is CASTPAAGTNTEAFF.

This clone was seen a few times. V gene TRBV27 combines with J gene TRBJ1-4; D uncertain. This CDR3 is built from 16 residues. Trimming left V 1 base short and J 3 bases short, with 12 bases between. Germline V gene sequence: CDR1 MNHEY, CDR2 SMNVEV (reference sequence). CDR3 loop: CASSLFAGPSNEKLFF. As DNA, the CDR3 is TGTGCCAGCAGTTTATTTGCGGGCCCCTCTAATGAAAAACTGTTTTTT.

The rearrangement uses TRBV2 and TRBJ1-5; the D is unclear. The CDR3 runs to 13 residues. The germline V gene encodes CDR1 SNHLY and CDR2 FYNNEI. Trimming left V 2 bases short and J 6 bases short, with 8 bases between. The CDR3 nucleotides read TGTGCCAGCAGTGAATCTCTATCTCAGCCCCAGCATTTT. Amino acid sequence: CASSESLSQPQHF.

This rearrangement joins TRBV2 to TRBJ1-6; 10 bases are shared with TRBD1. CDR1 and CDR2 (germline): SNHLY, FYNNEI. CDR3 length: 18 residues. After removal of 6 bases from V and 1 base from J, the junction contained 9 bases not matched to a gene. CDR3 DNA sequence: TGTGCCAGCAGCGGGGACAGGGGCGGGGTATCCTATAATTCACCCCTCCACTTT. It is translated as CASSGDRGGVSYNSPLHF.

V gene TRBV4-3 combines with J gene TRBJ1-1; D remains unclear. This CDR3 comprises 15 residues. Germline CDR1 reads LGHNA; CDR2 reads YSLEER. V dropped 1 base and J dropped 1 base, with 10 bases sitting between them. CDR3 sequence: CASSQGGTANTEAFF. The CDR3 DNA is TGCGCCAGCAGCCAAGGGGGTACGGCGAACACTGAAGCTTTCTTT.

V is TRBV25-1 and J is TRBJ2-1; D may match TRBD1 or TRBD2 (5 bases each). Looked up from germline, CDR1 is MGHDK and CDR2 is SYGVNS. V shed 2 bases and J shed 3 bases, with 8 bases lying between them. The CDR3 loop spans 14 amino acids. Here the CDR3 DNA reads TGTGCCAGCAGTGAAGGGGCGGGCTACAATGAGCAGTTCTTC. Translation gives CASSEGAGYNEQFF.

V is TRBV7-8 and J is TRBJ1-3; no definite D call. Germline CDR1 is SGHVS and CDR2 is FQNEAQ. This CDR3 region has 17 residues. The V end was cut by 1 base, the J end by 0 bases, with 13 bases between. As DNA, the CDR3 is TGTGCCAGCAGCTTAGAAACGTCAGACTTCTCTGGAAACACCATATATTTT. Residues: CASSLETSDFSGNTIYF.

The chain employs TRBV10-3 and TRBJ2-5; a possible D gene is TRBD2 (5 bases). In germline, CDR1 is ENHRY, CDR2 SYGVKD. Trimming shortened V by 4 bases and J by 2 bases, and 11 bases separated the two germline ends. The CDR3 is 14 residues long. CDR3 bases: TGTGCCATCAGTGCCTGGCGGGCACAAGAGACCCAGTACTTC. Translated: CAISAWRAQETQYF.

The chain has TRBV10-1 and TRBJ2-1, with no clear D. V lost 4 bases, J lost 7 bases, and 5 bases lay in between. The CDR3 is made up of 11 amino acids. CDR1 WNHNN and CDR2 SYGVQD come from the germline V gene (reference sequence). CDR3 bases: TGCGCCAGCAGTGGGATAAATGAGCAGTTCTTC. The encoded protein is CASSGINEQFF.

The V call is TRBV27, the J call TRBJ1-6; unclear D gene. CDR1 is MNHEY, CDR2 SMNVEV, per germline (reference sequence). CDR3 size: 12 residues. CDR3 DNA sequence: TGTGGACGGGGCTCCTATAATTCACCCCTCCACTTT. It codes for CGRGSYNSPLHF.

The CDR3 DNA reads as TGTGCCAGCAGCTTAGCCGACAGGGGAAACACTGAAGCTTTCTTT. Translating it yields CASSLADRGNTEAFF. The chain recombines TRBV7-9 with TRBJ1-1, with TRBD1 identical over 8 bases. Per germline, CDR1 SEHNR and CDR2 FQNEAQ (reference sequence). There are 15 residues in the CDR3. V lost 0 bases to trimming and J lost 2 bases; unmatched junction nucleotides: 2.

This clone was seen only a few times. This chain joins TRBV9 and TRBJ2-7; D gene ambiguous. This CDR3 region has 15 residues. Trimming shortened V by 3 bases and J by 3 bases, and 16 bases separated the two germline ends. Germline-derived CDR1 and CDR2 are SGDLS and YYNGEE. For the CDR3, the DNA is TGTGCCAGCAGCGCCTCAGGCTTTCCCTTCTACGAGCAGTACTTC. It encodes CASSASGFPFYEQYF.

The rearrangement links TRBV2 to TRBJ1-2; D gene uncertain. This CDR3 contains 12 residues. Trimming left V 3 bases short and J 4 bases short, with 6 bases between. Germline values: CDR1 SNHLY, CDR2 FYNNEI. The CDR3 is CASSDRSYGYTF. CDR3 nucleotide sequence: TGTGCCAGCAGTGACAGGAGCTATGGCTACACCTTC.

The rearrangement uses TRBV12-3 or TRBV12-4 and TRBJ2-1; 8 bases line up with TRBD2. The CDR3 is made up of 13 amino acids. V was pared by 6 bases and J by 4 bases, with 2 bases of the junction left unmatched. The CDR3 DNA reads TGTGCCAGCAGGGGCGGGGGGTACAATGAGCAGTTCTTC. It encodes CASRGGGYNEQFF.

The CDR3 DNA sequence: TGTGCCAGCAGCCAAGGGTCCTACGAGCAGTACTTC. Amino acids: CASSQGSYEQYF. The gene calls are TRBV5-5 and TRBJ2-7; no clear D gene. The germline CDR1 and CDR2 sequences are SGHKS and YYEKEE (reference sequence). V lost 4 bases and J 1 base, leaving 6 bases between the germline ends. The CDR3 runs to 12 residues.

The V and J genes are TRBV9 and TRBJ2-2; the D is unclear. Germline values: CDR1 SGDLS, CDR2 YYNGEE. V dropped 4 bases and J dropped 6 bases, with 7 bases sitting between them. This CDR3 comprises 12 residues. This chain's CDR3 is CASSPTAGELFF. In nucleotides, the CDR3 is TGTGCCAGCAGCCCCACGGCCGGGGAGCTGTTTTTT.

V gene TRBV7-6 combines with J gene TRBJ1-2; TRBD1 matches 11 bases. The germline V gene encodes CDR1 SGHVS and CDR2 FNYEAQ. V shed 5 bases and J 6 bases; nucleotides not matched to a gene: 2. The CDR3 is 13 amino acids. For the CDR3, the DNA is TGTGCCAGCAGCCCGGACAGGGGGCATGGCTACACCTTC. Translation gives CASSPDRGHGYTF.